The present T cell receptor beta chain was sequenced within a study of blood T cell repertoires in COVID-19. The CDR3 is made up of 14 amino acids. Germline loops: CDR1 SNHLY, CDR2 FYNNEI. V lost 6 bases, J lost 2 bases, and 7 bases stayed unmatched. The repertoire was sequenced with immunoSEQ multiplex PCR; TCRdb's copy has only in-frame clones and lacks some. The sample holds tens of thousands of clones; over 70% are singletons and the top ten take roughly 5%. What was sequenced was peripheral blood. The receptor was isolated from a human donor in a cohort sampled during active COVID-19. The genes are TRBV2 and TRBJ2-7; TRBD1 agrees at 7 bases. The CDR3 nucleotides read TGTGCCAGCAGAGGACAGGTGGTAACCTACGAGCAGTACTTC. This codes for CASRGQVVTYEQYF.